The rows below give T cell receptor beta chains drawn from one sample of a study of blood T cell repertoires in COVID-19. Generated by immunoSEQ multiplex PCR, the TCRdb table keeps only in-frame clones and is missing some. Among approximately 82,000 clones listed, more than 85% were seen once. Material for sequencing was peripheral blood. These receptors originate from a man in his 70s with active or convalescent COVID-19. CDR3s include the opening cysteine and the closing phenylalanine or tryptophan. Each record gives: D gene, V gene, J gene, clone size, CDR3 DNA, CDR3 protein. The D gene is left open where the match is weak. Size is omitted from some rows. Given values are once, few, many or a class for expanded clones.

d_gene: TRBD2
v_gene: TRBV28
j_gene: TRBJ2-3
abundance: .
CDR3nt: TGTGCCAGCAGTGGGGAGGGCCGAGATACGCAGTATTTT
CDR3aa: CASSGEGRDTQYF

d_gene: TRBD1
v_gene: TRBV19
j_gene: TRBJ1-2
abundance: .
CDR3nt: TGTGCCAGTAGCGTACAGGGGGTCTATGGCTACACCTTC
CDR3aa: CASSVQGVYGYTF

d_gene: .
v_gene: TRBV4-3
j_gene: TRBJ1-3
abundance: .
CDR3nt: TGCGCCAGCAGCCAAGACACAAGCTCTGGAAACACCATATATTTT
CDR3aa: CASSQDTSSGNTIYF

d_gene: .
v_gene: TRBV5-4
j_gene: TRBJ2-7
abundance: .
CDR3nt: TGTGCCAGCAGCAGGTCGGGATTCTCCTACGAGCAGTACTTC
CDR3aa: CASSRSGFSYEQYF

d_gene: TRBD1
v_gene: TRBV24-1
j_gene: TRBJ2-5
abundance: .
CDR3nt: TGTGCCACCAGTGACCCATACAGGGGCCTCAGAGGGGAGACCCAGTACTTC
CDR3aa: CATSDPYRGLRGETQYF

d_gene: .
v_gene: TRBV18
j_gene: TRBJ1-2
abundance: .
CDR3nt: TGTGCCAGCTCACCACAAGTCGGCCAGGACTATGGCTACACCTTC
CDR3aa: CASSPQVGQDYGYTF

d_gene: .
v_gene: TRBV7-9
j_gene: TRBJ1-5
abundance: .
CDR3nt: TGTGCCAGCAGCTTAGGCCAGAAAAATCAGCCCCAGCATTTT
CDR3aa: CASSLGQKNQPQHF

d_gene: .
v_gene: TRBV7-9
j_gene: TRBJ1-4
abundance: .
CDR3nt: TGTGCCAGCAGCTCTATCTTCGGGGCAACTAATGAAAAACTGTTTTTT
CDR3aa: CASSSIFGATNEKLFF

d_gene: .
v_gene: TRBV3-1/TRBV3-2
j_gene: TRBJ2-4
abundance: .
CDR3nt: TGTGCCAGCAGCCCCTCGGTAATTAAAAACATTCAGTACTTC
CDR3aa: CASSPSVIKNIQYF

d_gene: TRBD1
v_gene: TRBV30
j_gene: TRBJ1-6
abundance: .
CDR3nt: TGTGCCTGGACCGGGACAGGGAATTCACCCCTCCACTTT
CDR3aa: CAWTGTGNSPLHF

d_gene: TRBD2
v_gene: TRBV6-5
j_gene: TRBJ2-1
abundance: .
CDR3nt: TGTGCCAGCAGCATGGGGACTAGCGGGAGCAATGAGCAGTTCTTC
CDR3aa: CASSMGTSGSNEQFF

d_gene: TRBD1
v_gene: TRBV7-9
j_gene: TRBJ1-4
abundance: .
CDR3nt: TGTGCCAGCAGCTTAGGGACAGGGAATCCTAATGAAAAACTGTTTTTT
CDR3aa: CASSLGTGNPNEKLFF

d_gene: TRBD1
v_gene: TRBV18
j_gene: TRBJ2-1
abundance: .
CDR3nt: TGTGCCAGCTCACCACTCCCGCCGGGACAGGGCGTCGATGAGCAGTTCTTC
CDR3aa: CASSPLPPGQGVDEQFF

d_gene: .
v_gene: TRBV6-1
j_gene: TRBJ1-1
abundance: .
CDR3nt: TGTGCCAGCAGTGAAGCGACTACGCCGGGATCCACTGAAGCTTTCTTT
CDR3aa: CASSEATTPGSTEAFF

d_gene: TRBD1
v_gene: TRBV5-8
j_gene: TRBJ1-4
abundance: .
CDR3nt: TGTGCCAGCAGCTGGACAGGACTTAATGAAAAACTGTTTTTT
CDR3aa: CASSWTGLNEKLFF

d_gene: .
v_gene: TRBV12-3/TRBV12-4
j_gene: TRBJ1-5
abundance: once
CDR3nt: TGTGCCAGCAGAGGTACGGGGGACCAGCCCCAGCATTTT
CDR3aa: CASRGTGDQPQHF

d_gene: .
v_gene: TRBV24-1
j_gene: TRBJ2-2
abundance: few
CDR3nt: TGTGCCACCAGTGTAATCACCGGGGAGCTGTTTTTT
CDR3aa: CATSVITGELFF

d_gene: .
v_gene: TRBV30
j_gene: TRBJ1-5
abundance: .
CDR3nt: TGTGCCTGGGACGTAGATAGCAATCAGCCCCAGCATTTT
CDR3aa: CAWDVDSNQPQHF

d_gene: .
v_gene: TRBV3-1/TRBV3-2
j_gene: TRBJ1-3
abundance: few
CDR3nt: TGTGCCAGCAGCCAGGTACAAACGTCTGGAAACACCATATATTTT
CDR3aa: CASSQVQTSGNTIYF

d_gene: TRBD1
v_gene: TRBV19
j_gene: TRBJ2-3
abundance: .
CDR3nt: TGTGCCAGTAGTATTTGGGACAGGGGCACAGATACGCAGTATTTT
CDR3aa: CASSIWDRGTDTQYF

d_gene: TRBD1
v_gene: TRBV28
j_gene: TRBJ1-2
abundance: .
CDR3nt: TGTGCCAGCAGCGGACAGGTAGACTATGGCTACACCTTC
CDR3aa: CASSGQVDYGYTF

d_gene: .
v_gene: TRBV11-3
j_gene: TRBJ2-1
abundance: .
CDR3nt: TGTGCCAGCAGCTTAGGGACTCCAGGCAATGAGCAGTTCTTC
CDR3aa: CASSLGTPGNEQFF

d_gene: .
v_gene: TRBV27
j_gene: TRBJ2-1
abundance: few
CDR3nt: TGTGCCAGCAGTTTATCGCGACGTCAGGGTTCCTACAATGAGCAGTTCTTC
CDR3aa: CASSLSRRQGSYNEQFF

d_gene: .
v_gene: TRBV28
j_gene: TRBJ1-5
abundance: .
CDR3nt: TGTGCCAGCAGCCCCATCAACAATCAGCCCCAGCATTTT
CDR3aa: CASSPINNQPQHF

d_gene: .
v_gene: TRBV6-5
j_gene: TRBJ2-2
abundance: .
CDR3nt: TGTGCCAGCATCCCAAACACCGGGGAGCTGTTTTTT
CDR3aa: CASIPNTGELFF

d_gene: .
v_gene: TRBV18
j_gene: TRBJ2-6
abundance: .
CDR3nt: TGTGCCAGCTCACCTCGAGGCGGAGACTCTGGGGCCAACGTCCTGACTTTC
CDR3aa: CASSPRGGDSGANVLTF

d_gene: TRBD1
v_gene: TRBV5-4
j_gene: TRBJ1-2
abundance: once
CDR3nt: TGTGCCAGCAGACCCGGGACAGAAAGGAATGGCTACACCTTC
CDR3aa: CASRPGTERNGYTF

d_gene: TRBD2
v_gene: TRBV4-1
j_gene: TRBJ2-7
abundance: .
CDR3nt: TGCGCCAGCAGCCTTTTGTCGGCTAGCGGGAACCCAGGCTACGAGCAGTACTTC
CDR3aa: CASSLLSASGNPGYEQYF

d_gene: TRBD2
v_gene: TRBV7-9
j_gene: TRBJ2-1
abundance: .
CDR3nt: TGTGCCAGCAGCGCCGGGACTATCTATGAGCAGTTCTTC
CDR3aa: CASSAGTIYEQFF

d_gene: TRBD1
v_gene: TRBV5-8
j_gene: TRBJ1-4
abundance: once
CDR3nt: TGTGCCAGCAGACACAACAGGGGAGCAGGGGCTAATGAAAAACTGTTTTTT
CDR3aa: CASRHNRGAGANEKLFF

d_gene: .
v_gene: TRBV5-1
j_gene: TRBJ2-7
abundance: .
CDR3nt: TGCGCCAGCAGCCTCCAACGGACAGAATTCTACGAGCAGTACTTC
CDR3aa: CASSLQRTEFYEQYF

d_gene: .
v_gene: TRBV6-5
j_gene: TRBJ2-5
abundance: .
CDR3nt: TGTGCCAGCAGTTATGGGCAGGGGAAAGAGACCCAGTACTTC
CDR3aa: CASSYGQGKETQYF

d_gene: .
v_gene: TRBV4-3
j_gene: TRBJ1-1
abundance: .
CDR3nt: TGCGCCAGCAGCCAAGACTCCCAGGGCACTGAAGCTTTCTTT
CDR3aa: CASSQDSQGTEAFF